A single TCR beta chain is shown here with its context. This entry comes from a study of blood T cell repertoires in COVID-19. Turning to the study itself: Donors in the United States, Italy and Spain gave samples during acute or convalescent COVID-19. Sample material is recorded as cDNA or gDNA derived from T cells, B-cell-depleted T cells, or PBMCs.

The CDR3 consists of 13 residues. Trimming took off 0 bases at V and 5 bases at J, with 4 bases between the two ends. Germline V lookup: CDR1 LNHNV, CDR2 YYDKDF (reference sequence). In the original workflow: Researchers report that nucleated cell counts were estimated from reference gene primer amplification. Libraries were prepared by immunoSEQ multiplex PCR; TCRdb keeps only in-frame clonotypes and omits some of them. V and J calls and clone size come straight from that table; D and trimming were deduced from the DNA. The sample lists roughly 86,000 clones; around nine tenths were seen once. The receptor comes from a middle-aged man with acute or convalescent COVID-19. This rearrangement joins TRBV15 to TRBJ1-4; D remains ambiguous. What was sequenced was peripheral blood. The CDR3 coding sequence is TGTGCCACCAGCAGAGATCTGAATGAAAAACTGTTTTTT. Encoded protein: CATSRDLNEKLFF.